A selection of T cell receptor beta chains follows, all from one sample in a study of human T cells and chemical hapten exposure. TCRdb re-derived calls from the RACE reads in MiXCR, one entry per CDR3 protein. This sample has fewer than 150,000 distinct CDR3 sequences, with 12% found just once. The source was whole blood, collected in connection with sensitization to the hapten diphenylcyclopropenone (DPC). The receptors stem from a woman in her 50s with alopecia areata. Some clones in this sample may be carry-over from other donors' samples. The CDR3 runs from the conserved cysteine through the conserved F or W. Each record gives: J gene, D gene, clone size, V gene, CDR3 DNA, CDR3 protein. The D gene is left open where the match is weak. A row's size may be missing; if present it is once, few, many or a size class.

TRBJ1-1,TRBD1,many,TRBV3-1,TGTGCCAGCAGCCCCCGGGGACAGTCGAACACTGAAGCTTTCTTT,CASSPRGQSNTEAFF
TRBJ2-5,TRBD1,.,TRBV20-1,TGCAGTGCTGGAAGAGAGGGGGCTTTAGCAGCCGAGACCCAGTACTTC,CSAGREGALAAETQYF
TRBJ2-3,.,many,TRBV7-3,TGTGCCAGCAGCTTGGAGGCGGGGGCTAGCACAGATACGCAGTATTTT,CASSLEAGASTDTQYF
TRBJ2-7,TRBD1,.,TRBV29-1,TGCAGCGCTGAGACAGGGAGAAGCTACGAGCAGTACTTC,CSAETGRSYEQYF
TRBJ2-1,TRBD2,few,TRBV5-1,TGCGCCAGCAGCTTGGAAATTAGCGGGAGTCCCTACAATGAGCAGTTCTTC,CASSLEISGSPYNEQFF
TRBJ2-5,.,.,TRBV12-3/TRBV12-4,TGTGCCAGCAGTTTAGCCGGGACGGTAGAGACCCAGTACTTC,CASSLAGTVETQYF
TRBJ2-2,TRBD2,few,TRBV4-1,TGCGCCAGCAGCCTAGCCGGGACTAGCGGAGGGGGGAACACCGGGGAGCTGTTTTTT,CASSLAGTSGGGNTGELFF
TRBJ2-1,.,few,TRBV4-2,TGTGCCAGCAGCCAAGATTCGGCTACCCCTTACAATGAGCAGTTCTTC,CASSQDSATPYNEQFF
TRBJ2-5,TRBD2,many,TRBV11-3,TGTGCCAGCAGCTCCGCGGGACTAGCGGGGGTGGAGACCCAGTACTTC,CASSSAGLAGVETQYF
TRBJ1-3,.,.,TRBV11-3,TGTGCCAGCAGCCCTCACTCTGGAAACACCATATATTTT,CASSPHSGNTIYF
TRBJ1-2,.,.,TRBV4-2,TGTGCCAGCAGCCAAGATAGGAACTCATGGAGGAACACCTTC,CASSQDRNSWRNTF
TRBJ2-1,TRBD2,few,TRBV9,TGTGCCAGCAGTCGGGCGGGAGCGAGCTCCTACAATGAGCAGTTCTTC,CASSRAGASSYNEQFF
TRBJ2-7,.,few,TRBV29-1,TGCAGCGTTGCCCCAGGTTCCTACGAGCAGTACTTC,CSVAPGSYEQYF
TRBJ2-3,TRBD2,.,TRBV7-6,TGTGCCAGCAGCCCCACCCTCCTAGCGGGACCCGGACATACGCAGTATTTT,CASSPTLLAGPGHTQYF
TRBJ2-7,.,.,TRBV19,TGTGCCAGTTCAGACCCGGGGGATTTCTACGAGCAGTACTTC,CASSDPGDFYEQYF
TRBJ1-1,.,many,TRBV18,TGTGCCAGCTCCCCTACCTTGGACACTGAAGTTTTCTTT,CASSPTLDTEVFF
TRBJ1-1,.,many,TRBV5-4,TGTGCCAGCAGCGCCCGCTTGGACACTGAAGCTTTCTTT,CASSARLDTEAFF
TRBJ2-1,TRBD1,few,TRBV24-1,TGTGCCACCAGTGACCGAGGACAGGTCAATGAGCAGTTCTTC,CATSDRGQVNEQFF
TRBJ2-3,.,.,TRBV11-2,TGTGCCAGCAGCTTAGTGAATGGGGTGACCGGCACAGATACGCAGTATTTT,CASSLVNGVTGTDTQYF
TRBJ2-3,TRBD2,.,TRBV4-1,TGCGCCAGCAGCCAGGGACTAGCGGGCTACGGGGATACGCAGTATTTT,CASSQGLAGYGDTQYF
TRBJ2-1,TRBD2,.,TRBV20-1,TGCAGTGCTTGGACTAGCGGGGGGAATGAGCAGTTCTTC,CSAWTSGGNEQFF
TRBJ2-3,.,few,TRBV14,TGTGCCAGCAGCCCAAAGAGGGGTTTGGTCACAGATACGCAGTATTTT,CASSPKRGLVTDTQYF
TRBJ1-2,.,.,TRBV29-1,TGCAGCGTTGATTCCTCCGGGACGGATTATGGCTACACCTTC,CSVDSSGTDYGYTF
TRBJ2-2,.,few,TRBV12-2,TGTGCAAGTCGCTCTAGACTAGCGGCAAACACCGGGGAGCTGTTTTTT,CASRSRLAANTGELFF
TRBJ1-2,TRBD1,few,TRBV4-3,TGCGCCAGCAGCCAAGCTGCGACAGGGGCGGACTATGGCTACACCTTC,CASSQAATGADYGYTF
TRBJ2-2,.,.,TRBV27,TGTGCCAGCAGTGCGGGACCCCGCTGGGGATACACCGGGGAGCTGTTTTTT,CASSAGPRWGYTGELFF
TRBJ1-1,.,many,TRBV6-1,TGTGCCAGCAGTGCCGGGTTCTTAAACACTGAAGCTTTCTTT,CASSAGFLNTEAFF
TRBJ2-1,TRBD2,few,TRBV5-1,TGCGCCAGCAGCCCCACCCTAGCGGAGGACAATGAGCAGTTCTTC,CASSPTLAEDNEQFF
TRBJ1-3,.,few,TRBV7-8,TGTGCCAGCACCCCTCAGTCAGGAAACACCATATATTTT,CASTPQSGNTIYF
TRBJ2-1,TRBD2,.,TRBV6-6,TGTGCCAGCAGTACCCGGGGACTAGCGGGAAACAATGAGCAGTTCTTC,CASSTRGLAGNNEQFF
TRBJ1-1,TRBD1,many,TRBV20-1,TGCAGTGCTGGGGACAGCCGATCCGAAGCTTTCTTT,CSAGDSRSEAFF
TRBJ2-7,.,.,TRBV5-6,TGTGCCAGCAGCCCCAGAGGAGGGCTCTACGAGCAGTACTTC,CASSPRGGLYEQYF
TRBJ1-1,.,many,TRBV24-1,TGTGCCACCCGGCGGGGGGACGAAGCTTTCTTT,CATRRGDEAFF
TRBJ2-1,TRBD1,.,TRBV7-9,TGTGCCAGCAGCCACCGGGACAGGGATGATGAGCAGTTCTTC,CASSHRDRDDEQFF
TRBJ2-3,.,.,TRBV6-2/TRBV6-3,TGTGCCAGCAGTTATCGTGCCCAAGGAAATACGCAGTATTTT,CASSYRAQGNTQYF
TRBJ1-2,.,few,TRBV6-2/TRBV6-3,TGTGCCAGCAGCGATACGGTTCTTCATGACTACACCTTC,CASSDTVLHDYTF
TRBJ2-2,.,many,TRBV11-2,TGTGCCAGCAGCTTAGGAGGTGCGGTGAACACCGGGGAGCTGTTTTTT,CASSLGGAVNTGELFF
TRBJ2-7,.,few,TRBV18,TGTGCCAGCTCCCTCGGCGGTCCTCCGCTCGAGCAGTACTTC,CASSLGGPPLEQYF
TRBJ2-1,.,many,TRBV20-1,TGCAGTAGCGCTAGGGCAAACAATGAGCAGTTCTTC,CSSARANNEQFF
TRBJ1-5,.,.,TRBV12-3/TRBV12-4,TGTGCCAGCCACCCGAGGGTTCAGCCCCAGCATTTT,CASHPRVQPQHF
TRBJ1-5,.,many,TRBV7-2,TGTGCCAGCAGCTTATTGTGGTTGGGCCAGCCCCAGCATTTT,CASSLLWLGQPQHF
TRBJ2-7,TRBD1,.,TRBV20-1,TGCAGTGCTAGTGGGACAGGGAGCCTCTCCTACGAGCAGTACTTC,CSASGTGSLSYEQYF
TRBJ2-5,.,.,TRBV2,TGTGCCAGCAGGGATAATGAGTCACATCGGGGGACCCAGTACTTC,CASRDNESHRGTQYF
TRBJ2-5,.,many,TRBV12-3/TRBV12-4,TGTGCCAGCAGTTTAGGGCAGAAAGAGACCCAGTACTTC,CASSLGQKETQYF
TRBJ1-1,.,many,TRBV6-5,TGTGCCAGCAGTTCCAGGGGTTTTACTGAAGCTTTCTTT,CASSSRGFTEAFF
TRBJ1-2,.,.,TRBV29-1,TGCAGCGTTGAAGCCCCTCTGACACGTCTGGGTGGCTACACCTTC,CSVEAPLTRLGGYTF
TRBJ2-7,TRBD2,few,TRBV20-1,TGCAGTGCTAGAGATAGTACTAGCGGGAGCCCCGAGCAGTACTTC,CSARDSTSGSPEQYF
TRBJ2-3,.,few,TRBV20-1,TGCAGTGCTAGAGATGGGGCGCGAACAGATACGCAGTATTTT,CSARDGARTDTQYF
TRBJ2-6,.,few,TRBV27,TGTGCCAGCAGTTCCGACTACTCTGGGGCCAACGTCCTGACTTTC,CASSSDYSGANVLTF